These T cell receptor beta chains were read from a single sample in a study of cytomegalovirus exposure and HLA in healthy donors. Some clones are missing from TCRdb's copy, which holds only in-frame ones; the method was immunoSEQ multiplex PCR. The sample has some 67,000 clones, approximately 75% seen once; the top ten hold roughly 8%. The sample consisted of PBMCs. These receptors came from a man aged 55 to 70 in good health and CMV-seropositive. The CDR3 runs from the conserved cysteine through the conserved F or W. The D gene is left open where the match is weak. Rows give clone size only sometimes, using once, few, many, or a class for an expanded clone.

J: TRBJ1-5
size: once
D: NA
V: TRBV10-3
DNA: TGTGCCATCAGAGCCGCAGGGGATGGCAATCAGCCCCAGCATTTT
CDR3: CAIRAAGDGNQPQHF

J: TRBJ2-2
size: NA
D: TRBD1
V: TRBV6-1
DNA: TGTGCCAGCCACCTGGACAGGGACACCGGGGAGCTGTTTTTT
CDR3: CASHLDRDTGELFF

J: TRBJ1-2
size: NA
D: NA
V: TRBV10-2
DNA: TGCGCCAGCAGTGGGCAGGGTAACTATGGCTACACCTTC
CDR3: CASSGQGNYGYTF

J: TRBJ2-5
size: NA
D: NA
V: TRBV5-4
DNA: TGTGCCAGCAGCTTTTCCTCTCGGGAGACCCAGTACTTC
CDR3: CASSFSSRETQYF

J: TRBJ2-7
size: NA
D: NA
V: TRBV4-1
DNA: TGCGCCAGCAGCCAAGATATGGGGGCCTCGCGCAGCTACGAGCAGTACTTC
CDR3: CASSQDMGASRSYEQYF

J: TRBJ1-3
size: NA
D: NA
V: TRBV29-1
DNA: TGCAGCGTTGAAGATAGGACAGCAAGAAACACCATATATTTT
CDR3: CSVEDRTARNTIYF

J: TRBJ2-3
size: NA
D: TRBD1
V: TRBV11-2
DNA: TGTGCCAGCAGCTTAGTGGGACAGAACACAGATACGCAGTATTTT
CDR3: CASSLVGQNTDTQYF

J: TRBJ2-7
size: NA
D: TRBD1
V: TRBV7-9
DNA: TGTGCCAGCAGCTCCGGGACAGGGGTGGGCGAGCAGTACTTC
CDR3: CASSSGTGVGEQYF

J: TRBJ2-5
size: NA
D: TRBD1
V: TRBV25-1
DNA: TGTGCCAGCAAACGGACAGGGGGTGGAGAGACCCAGTACTTC
CDR3: CASKRTGGGETQYF

J: TRBJ1-5
size: NA
D: NA
V: TRBV6-5
DNA: TGTGCCAGCAAGAAATCGGGAGGCAATCAGCCCCAGCATTTT
CDR3: CASKKSGGNQPQHF

J: TRBJ2-7
size: NA
D: TRBD1
V: TRBV4-1
DNA: TGCGCCAGCAGCCAAGGCGGACAGGGAACCTACGAGCAGTACTTC
CDR3: CASSQGGQGTYEQYF

J: TRBJ2-3
size: NA
D: TRBD2
V: TRBV5-1
DNA: TGCGCCAGCAGCCCAACGACTAGCGGGGGGCCCACAGATACGCAGTATTTT
CDR3: CASSPTTSGGPTDTQYF

J: TRBJ2-3
size: NA
D: TRBD2
V: TRBV4-2
DNA: TGTGCCAGCAGCCCAGCGGGAGGGGGGACAGATACGCAGTATTTT
CDR3: CASSPAGGGTDTQYF

J: TRBJ1-2
size: few
D: TRBD1
V: TRBV5-6
DNA: TGTGCCAGCAGCAACCGACAGGGGGAATCTTTCTACACCTTC
CDR3: CASSNRQGESFYTF

J: TRBJ2-3
size: NA
D: TRBD2
V: TRBV6-5
DNA: TGTGCCAGCACAAACCCAGCGGGAGGAACAGATACGCAGTATTTT
CDR3: CASTNPAGGTDTQYF

J: TRBJ1-3
size: NA
D: NA
V: TRBV21-1
DNA: TGTGCCAGCAGCAAAGCCGCTATACAGGGCTCTGGAAACACCATATATTTT
CDR3: CASSKAAIQGSGNTIYF

J: TRBJ2-7
size: NA
D: NA
V: TRBV6-6
DNA: TGTGCCAGCACTCACGGGACTTACGAGCAGTACTTC
CDR3: CASTHGTYEQYF

J: TRBJ2-1
size: few
D: TRBD1
V: TRBV29-1
DNA: TGCAGCGCCGAAACGGACAGGGCAAGGAATGAGCAGTTCTTC
CDR3: CSAETDRARNEQFF

J: TRBJ2-3
size: few
D: NA
V: TRBV11-3
DNA: TGTGCCAGCAGCCCGCGGACAGTCAGCACAGATACGCAGTATTTT
CDR3: CASSPRTVSTDTQYF

J: TRBJ2-1
size: NA
D: NA
V: TRBV7-9
DNA: TGTGCCAGCAGCCTAAGGGCTAGCCTTGGCAATGAGCAGTTCTTC
CDR3: CASSLRASLGNEQFF

J: TRBJ2-3
size: NA
D: TRBD2
V: TRBV5-1
DNA: TGCGCCAGCAGCTGGACTAGCGGGGTGGGAGATACGCAGTATTTT
CDR3: CASSWTSGVGDTQYF

J: TRBJ1-1
size: once
D: TRBD1
V: TRBV5-1
DNA: TGCGCCAGCAGCTGGACAGGGAGTGACGCTTTCTTT
CDR3: CASSWTGSDAFF

J: TRBJ2-2
size: NA
D: NA
V: TRBV19
DNA: TGTGCCAGTAGAGACTTGGCTAAACCGAACACCGGGGAGCTGTTTTTT
CDR3: CASRDLAKPNTGELFF

J: TRBJ2-7
size: NA
D: TRBD2
V: TRBV6-5
DNA: TGTGCCAGCAGTTACCCGACTAGCGGTTCGTACGAGCAGTACTTC
CDR3: CASSYPTSGSYEQYF

J: TRBJ2-1
size: NA
D: NA
V: TRBV29-1
DNA: TGCAGCGGAGAAAGGGGATCCTACAATGAGCAGTTCTTC
CDR3: CSGERGSYNEQFF

J: TRBJ1-5
size: once
D: TRBD1
V: TRBV10-3
DNA: TGTGCCACCCAATTCTCGACAGGGAAGGGGGATCAGCCCCAGCATTTT
CDR3: CATQFSTGKGDQPQHF

J: TRBJ2-1
size: NA
D: TRBD1
V: TRBV10-2
DNA: TGCGCCAGCAGTTGGGACAGAAGCTCCTACAATGAGCAGTTCTTC
CDR3: CASSWDRSSYNEQFF

J: TRBJ1-1
size: NA
D: NA
V: TRBV9
DNA: TGTGCCAGCCAACGGTTGAACACTGAAGCTTTCTTT
CDR3: CASQRLNTEAFF

J: TRBJ1-1
size: NA
D: NA
V: TRBV7-9
DNA: TGTGCCAGCAGCCTCACTTCATTGAACACTGAAGCTTTCTTT
CDR3: CASSLTSLNTEAFF

J: TRBJ1-4
size: NA
D: NA
V: TRBV18
DNA: TGTGCCAGCTCACCAAGACAGCCAACTAATGAAAAACTGTTTTTT
CDR3: CASSPRQPTNEKLFF

J: TRBJ1-6
size: NA
D: TRBD1
V: TRBV6-5
DNA: TGTGCCAGCAGTTACTCCAACAGGGGAGTCAATTCACCCCTCCACTTT
CDR3: CASSYSNRGVNSPLHF

J: TRBJ1-3
size: NA
D: NA
V: TRBV12-2
DNA: TGTGCAAGTCGCCCGAGCTCTGGAAACACCATATATTTT
CDR3: CASRPSSGNTIYF

J: TRBJ2-7
size: NA
D: TRBD1
V: TRBV5-1
DNA: TGCGCCAGCAGCTTGGCGTCCGGGACAGGGAGTGACGAGCAGTACTTC
CDR3: CASSLASGTGSDEQYF